A single sample gave rise to the 9 T cell receptor beta chains below, sequenced in a study of T-cell reconstitution after alpha-beta-depleted transplantation in children. Molecular barcoding with unique molecular identifiers was used for the TCRbeta library. TCRdb reprocessed the PCR reads with MiXCR, giving one entry per CDR3 protein. The sample records fewer than 450,000 distinct CDR3 sequences, 15% to 20% being singletons. Sequenced here: PBMCs, mostly from graft donor cells, sampled 360 days after TCRalphabeta/CD19-depleted stem cell transplant. These receptors were taken from a male patient aged 2-15 years who had a stem cell transplant for acute lymphoblastic leukemia, so the T cells may come from the graft donor.

This clonotype showed up just a few times. The V gene is TRBV3-1, the J gene TRBJ2-1, with TRBD2 identical over 7 bases. This CDR3 is built from 13 residues. The trim removed 0 bases at V and 13 bases at J, leaving 6 bases unmatched. CDR1 and CDR2 from the germline V gene are LGHDT and YNNKEL (reference sequence). The chain's CDR3 is CASSQEGSGTQFF. The CDR3 nucleotides read TGTGCCAGCAGCCAAGAGGGAAGCGGGACTCAGTTCTTC.

This clonotype has just a few counts. J is TRBJ1-2 and V is TRBV5-1, with a possible D match to TRBD1 (5 bases). V lost 0 bases to trimming and J lost 0 bases, with 15 bases between them. Germline-derived CDR1 and CDR2 are SGHRS and YFSETQ. The CDR3 runs 17 residues. CDR3 in amino acids: CASSLGPQDGTNYGYTF. In DNA, the CDR3 is TGCGCCAGCAGCTTGGGCCCACAGGACGGAACTAACTATGGCTACACCTTC.

The J gene is TRBJ1-2, the V gene TRBV6-5; TRBD1 is a possible D gene (6 bases). V gave up 6 bases and J gave up 4 bases, with 18 bases separating them. Germline CDR1 and CDR2: MNHEY and SVGAGI. The CDR3 sequence is 15 residues long. The CDR3 loop is CASRGQFLQIYGYTF. In DNA form, the CDR3 reads TGTGCCAGCAGAGGACAGTTTCTACAGATCTATGGCTACACCTTC.

Concerning this clonotype: The conserved closing phenylalanine or tryptophan is absent in this CDR3, likely reflecting a read error. The V gene is TRBV3-1, the J gene TRBJ2-3; 11 bases agree with TRBD1. Germline V gene data show CDR1 as LGHDT and CDR2 as YNNKEL (reference sequence). This CDR3 has 15 amino acids. V shed 5 bases, J shed 6 bases, and the junction held 7 bases outside the gene matches. The CDR3 nucleotides are TGTGCCAGCAGCACGCGGACAGGGGGCTCGGATACGCAGTATTTG. This codes for CASSTRTGGSDTQYL.

This clonotype was recorded at least ten times. This chain connects TRBV3-1 to TRBJ2-7; D gene ambiguous. The V end was cut by 6 bases, the J end by 3 bases, with 12 bases between. The germline CDR1 and CDR2 sequences are LGHDT and YNNKEL (reference sequence). CDR3 size: 13 residues. The CDR3 DNA sequence: TGTGCCAGCAGGAGAAGTAAGGACTACGAGCAGTACTTC. It is translated as CASRRSKDYEQYF.

This clonotype was seen ten or more times. The chain joins TRBV28 to TRBJ2-5; tentatively, D is TRBD2 (5 bases). Germline V lookup: CDR1 MDHEN, CDR2 SYDVKM. The V gene lost 1 base and the J gene lost 5 bases, with 26 bases spanning the gap. This CDR3 is 19 amino acids long. CDR3 sequence (DNA): TGTGCCAGCAGTTTATTCGGTCGGGTCGGTAGGCGAGGCGGGGAGACCCAGTACTTC. Protein: CASSLFGRVGRRGGETQYF.

The chain recombines TRBV28 with TRBJ1-5; D gene unclear. Germline values: CDR1 MDHEN, CDR2 SYDVKM. CDR3 length equals 16 residues. Trimming pared 7 bases from V and 0 bases from J, leaving 16 bases between. The CDR3 loop is CASKSGPLYSNQPQHF. DNA of the CDR3: TGTGCCAGCAAATCCGGCCCCCTCTATAGCAATCAGCCCCAGCATTTT.

This clonotype was detected a few times. The V and J genes are TRBV6-6 and TRBJ2-4; D gene uncertain. The germline gives CDR1 MNHNY, CDR2 SVGAGI (reference sequence). V gave up 6 bases and J gave up 5 bases, with 11 bases separating them. The CDR3 runs to 13 residues. The CDR3, as DNA: TGTGCCAGCAGACCCCAACCCCAAAACATTCAGTACTTC. Amino acids: CASRPQPQNIQYF.

The table lists this clonotype with many counts. The CDR3 coding sequence is TGTGCCAGCAGCCACTATGGAGGGCCCAATGAGCAGTTCTTC. The encoded protein is CASSHYGGPNEQFF. The genes are TRBV12-3 or TRBV12-4 and TRBJ2-1; tentatively, D is TRBD2 (6 bases). Trimming removed 6 bases from V and 6 bases from J, with 15 bases in between. CDR3 length: 14 residues.